The 15 T cell receptor beta chains below all came from one sample that was sequenced in a study of blood T cell repertoires in COVID-19. The data were produced by immunoSEQ multiplex PCR, yet TCRdb's version contains in-frame clones alone and is incomplete. The sample lists about 90,000 clones; around three quarters were seen once. The material sequenced was peripheral blood. The source is a man aged 70 or older with acute or convalescent COVID-19.

The chain links TRBV20-1 to TRBJ2-7; D ambiguous. V was shortened by 5 bases and J by 4 bases, with 6 bases between the two germline ends. The CDR3 has 10 residues. From germline, CDR1 is DFQATT and CDR2 SNEGSKA (reference sequence). The CDR3 coding sequence is TGCAGTGCTGGTACTTACGAGCAGTACTTC. Its translation is CSAGTYEQYF.

V and J are TRBV5-1 and TRBJ2-7, with D possibly TRBD1 on 7 matching bases. CDR1 and CDR2 (germline): SGHRS, YFSETQ. The CDR3 totals 15 residues. Trimming left V 4 bases short and J 2 bases short, with 16 bases between. CDR3 region: CASSGGTAIAYEQYF. CDR3 bases: TGCGCCAGCAGCGGAGGGACAGCAATAGCCTACGAGCAGTACTTC.

The chain recombines TRBV5-1 with TRBJ2-2, with D perhaps TRBD2 (5 bases). This CDR3 has 15 residues. The V gene's germline CDR1 is SGHRS and CDR2 YFSETQ. V was shortened by 3 bases and J by 6 bases, with 15 bases between the two germline ends. The DNA of the CDR3 is TGCGCCAGCAGCTCGGGAACCCTAGCATCCGGGGAGCTGTTTTTT. Translation: CASSSGTLASGELFF.

The chain carries TRBV5-4 and TRBJ2-2; 13 bases align to TRBD2. The V gene's germline CDR1 is SGHNT and CDR2 YYREEE (reference sequence). There are 17 residues in the CDR3. The V and J ends lost 4 bases and 0 bases, in that order; junction bases with no gene match: 3. CDR3 DNA sequence: TGTGCCAGCAGCGGGACTAGCGGGGATACGAACACCGGGGAGCTGTTTTTT. Protein product: CASSGTSGDTNTGELFF.

This chain connects TRBV6-5 to TRBJ1-6; TRBD1 is a possible D gene (6 bases). Per the germline V gene, CDR1 is MNHEY and CDR2 is SVGAGI. Trimming took 7 bases from V and 6 from J, leaving 16 bases between them. The CDR3 contains 15 residues. CDR3 residues: CASTLLGQGNSPLHF. CDR3 bases: TGTGCCAGCACGCTTTTGGGACAAGGTAATTCACCCCTCCACTTT.

This chain joins TRBV28 and TRBJ1-2; 7 bases map to TRBD1. The trim removed 6 bases at V and 3 bases at J, leaving 10 bases unmatched. CDR3 length: 15 amino acids. Germline V gives CDR1 MDHEN, CDR2 SYDVKM. CDR3 loop: CASRMTGHLDYGYTF. CDR3 coding DNA: TGTGCCAGCAGGATGACAGGGCATCTGGACTATGGCTACACCTTC.

V usage is TRBV24-1 and J usage is TRBJ2-5; 8 bases align to TRBD1. CDR1 is KGHDR, CDR2 SFDVKD, per germline. The CDR3 length is 16 residues. V shed 1 base and J 4 bases; nucleotides not matched to a gene: 7. CDR3 amino acids: CATSDFGQGLGETQYF. The CDR3 DNA is TGTGCCACCAGTGATTTCGGACAGGGTCTTGGAGAGACCCAGTACTTC.

This chain links TRBV19 with TRBJ2-5; 7 bases line up with TRBD1. The CDR3 is made up of 16 amino acids. With 5 bases clipped from V and 4 bases from J, the junction kept 13 bases outside the gene matches. CDR1 and CDR2 (germline): LNHDA, SQIVND (reference sequence). Written as DNA, the CDR3 is TGTGCCAGTAGTCTCGGACAGGCCCAGACTTCAGAGACCCAGTACTTC. It codes for CASSLGQAQTSETQYF.

V gene TRBV18 combines with J gene TRBJ1-2; D remains ambiguous. CDR3 length equals 14 residues. Germline CDR1 reads KGHSH; CDR2 reads LQKENI. Trimming removed 3 bases at V and 2 bases at J, with 10 bases between. The CDR3 DNA follows: TGTGCCAGCTCACCCTTCGACACGAACTATGGCTACACCTTC. The encoded protein is CASSPFDTNYGYTF. Supplemented by reference TRBV18 and TRBJ1-2, the full variable domain reads NAGVMQNPRHLVRRRGQEARLRCSPMKGHSHVYWYRQLPEEGLKFMVYLQKENIIDESGMPKERFSAEFPKEGPSILRIQQVVRGDSAAYFCASSPFDTNYGYTFGSGTRLTVV.

The chain couples TRBV28 to TRBJ1-2; D remains ambiguous. Trimming removed 4 bases at V and 4 bases at J, with 13 bases between. CDR1 and CDR2 (germline): MDHEN, SYDVKM. The CDR3 has 14 residues. The DNA of the CDR3 is TGTGCCAGCAGTTCTCAAGAGGTTCTCTATGGCTACACCTTC. It specifies CASSSQEVLYGYTF.

The V and J genes are TRBV6-1 and TRBJ1-4; D is undetermined. CDR3 size: 18 residues. V lost 2 bases and J lost 4, with 20 bases in between. Germline V gives CDR1 MNHNS, CDR2 SASEGT. The CDR3 DNA sequence: TGTGCCAGCAGTGAAATGCGAATGGCGGCGGCCTATAATGAAAAACTGTTTTTT. It yields the protein CASSEMRMAAAYNEKLFF.

The chain is built from TRBV5-1 and TRBJ1-1, with a tentative D call TRBD1 (5 bases). The CDR3 has 14 residues. The germline V gene encodes CDR1 SGHRS and CDR2 YFSETQ. V shed 3 bases and J shed 1 base, with 10 bases lying between them. The CDR3 nucleotides are TGCGCCAGCAGCTCAAATGACAGGAACACTGAAGCTTTCTTT. Encoded protein: CASSSNDRNTEAFF.

The rearrangement links TRBV10-3 to TRBJ1-2; TRBD1 might be the D (6 bases). Trimming removed 2 bases from V and 3 bases from J, with 10 bases in between. Per the germline V gene, CDR1 is ENHRY and CDR2 is SYGVKD. The CDR3 consists of 14 residues. The CDR3 DNA sequence: TGTGCCATCAGTGAGCCAGGGGAAGACTATGGCTACACCTTC. It translates to CAISEPGEDYGYTF.

The J gene is TRBJ1-4, the V gene TRBV7-2, with a weak D call TRBD1 (5 bases). The CDR3 length is 16 residues. V lost 1 base, J lost 6 bases, and 15 bases lay in between. Germline V gene sequence: CDR1 SGHTA, CDR2 FQGNSA. This chain's CDR3 is CASSLGMGGIDEKLFF. The CDR3 region has the DNA TGTGCCAGCAGCTTAGGGATGGGGGGTATAGATGAAAAACTGTTTTTT.

This sequence joins TRBV4-2 and TRBJ1-6; D might be TRBD1 (5 bases). The germline V gene has CDR1 LGHNA and CDR2 YNFKEQ. The CDR3 is made up of 16 amino acids. V gave up 0 bases and J gave up 4 bases, with 10 bases separating them. For the CDR3, the DNA is TGTGCCAGCAGCCAAGATCAAGGGGATTATAATTCACCCCTCCACTTT. Translating it yields CASSQDQGDYNSPLHF.